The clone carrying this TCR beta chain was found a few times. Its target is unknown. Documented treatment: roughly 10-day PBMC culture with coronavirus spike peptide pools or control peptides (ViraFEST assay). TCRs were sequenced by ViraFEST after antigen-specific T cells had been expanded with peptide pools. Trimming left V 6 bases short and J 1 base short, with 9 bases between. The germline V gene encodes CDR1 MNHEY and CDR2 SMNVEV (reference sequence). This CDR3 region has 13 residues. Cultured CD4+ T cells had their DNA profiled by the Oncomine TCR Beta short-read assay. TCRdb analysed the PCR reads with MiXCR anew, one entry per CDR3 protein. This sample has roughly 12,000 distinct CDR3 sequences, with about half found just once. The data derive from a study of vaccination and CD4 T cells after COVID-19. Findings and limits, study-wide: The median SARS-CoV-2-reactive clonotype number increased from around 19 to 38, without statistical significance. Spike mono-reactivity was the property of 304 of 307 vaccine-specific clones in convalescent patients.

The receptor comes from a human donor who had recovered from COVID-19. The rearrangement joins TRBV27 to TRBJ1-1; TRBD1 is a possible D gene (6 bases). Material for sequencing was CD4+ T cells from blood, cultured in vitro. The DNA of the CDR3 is TGTGCCAGCAGGACGACAGGGAACACTGAAGCTTTCTTT. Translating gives CASRTTGNTEAFF.